The clone carrying this T cell receptor (beta chain) was counted ten times or more. The data belong to a study of glioma-infiltrating T cells. The V and J ends lost 3 bases and 4 bases, in that order; junction bases with no gene match: 11. Germline V lookup: CDR1 MNHEY, CDR2 SMNVEV (reference sequence). The CDR3 loop spans 17 amino acids. The iRepertoire nested amplicon-rescue multiplex PCR amplified TCR alpha and beta CDR3s from RNA. One entry per CDR3 protein, called by TCRdb with MiXCR from the multiplex PCR reads. The sample has about 210,000 distinct CDR3 sequences, more than 25% seen once. This clonotype was sampled from a human donor with low-grade glioma or glioblastoma, undergoing nonglioma brain surgery, or in good health (not recorded which). The gene calls are TRBV27 and TRBJ1-5, with 8 positions matching TRBD1. The sample comprised glioma tissue, nonneoplastic brain tissue, or PBMCs (not recorded which). CDR3 bases: TGTGCCAGCAGTTTTGGTACAGGGGGTCGCATTAATCAGCCCCAGCATTTT. Its translation: CASSFGTGGRINQPQHF.